Presented here are 13 T cell receptor beta chains from one specimen sequenced in a study of cytotoxic CD8 clonotypes in ibrutinib-treated CLL (dated by TCRdb to about 2021). Taken with the paper, the label for time point translates to: approximately eleven months on ibrutinib. The method was the immunoSEQ multiplex PCR assay. TCRdb's version of the immuneACCESS table is confined to in-frame rearrangements and falls short of the full clone set. An unresolved V gene accounts for under half of the shortfall where checked; the remainder is of unknown origin. In this sample the table shows some 200,000 clones, nearly 80% of which occur a single time. More than 9.5% of the sample rests with the top ten. The specimen was PBMCs, collected after 12 months of ibrutinib treatment. The receptors stem from a human donor with chronic lymphocytic leukemia.

The chain uses TRBV11-1 and TRBJ2-7; 10 bases agree with TRBD1. The length of the CDR3 is 15 residues. The germline V gene has CDR1 SGHAT and CDR2 FQDESV (reference sequence). Germline trimming cut 1 base from V and 4 bases from J; bases unmatched to any gene: 4. This chain's CDR3 is CASSLGQGAWYEQYF. CDR3 DNA sequence: TGTGCCAGCAGCTTAGGACAGGGGGCTTGGTACGAGCAGTACTTC.

The chain combines TRBV18 with TRBJ2-3, with D possibly being TRBD2 (6 bases). V was pared by 0 bases and J by 8 bases, with 18 bases between. The CDR3 has 16 residues. Looked up from germline, CDR1 is KGHSH and CDR2 is LQKENI. The CDR3 here is CASSPPVSSEPATQYF. The CDR3 nucleotides are TGTGCCAGCTCACCACCGGTTTCTAGCGAGCCAGCTACGCAGTATTTT.

This chain joins TRBV28 and TRBJ1-2; TRBD1 matches at 8 bases. There are 15 residues in the CDR3. The V gene's germline CDR1 is MDHEN and CDR2 SYDVKM. V lost 7 bases, J lost 7 bases, and 14 bases stayed unmatched. The CDR3 here is CASTDQGARGSGYTF. CDR3 sequence (DNA): TGTGCCAGCACCGACCAGGGGGCGCGTGGATCTGGCTACACCTTC.

The chain is built from TRBV7-9 and TRBJ2-2; maybe TRBD1 (6 bases). In germline, CDR1 is SEHNR, CDR2 FQNEAQ (reference sequence). The ends were cut back, 2 bases at V and 5 bases at J, with 9 bases in the middle. The CDR3 length is 14 residues. The CDR3 DNA follows: TGTGCCAGCAGCTTAATGCAGGGGACCGGGGAGCTGTTTTTT. Protein: CASSLMQGTGELFF.

The CDR3: CASSPFGGGTEAFF. CDR3 in DNA: TGTGCCAGCTCACCGTTTGGGGGCGGGACTGAAGCTTTCTTT. The chain uses TRBV18 and TRBJ1-1; a possible D gene is TRBD1 (6 bases). Trimming stripped 3 bases from V and 5 bases from J, with 13 bases between. Germline V CDR1 and CDR2: KGHSH, LQKENI. The CDR3 spans 14 residues.

This chain uses TRBV6-5 with TRBJ1-5; 7 positions agree with TRBD1. Germline CDR1 is MNHEY and CDR2 is SVGAGI. The CDR3 runs to 15 residues. J lost 0 bases, V lost 5 bases, and 4 bases had no gene match. This CDR3 reads CASSRRDSSNQPQHF. CDR3 in DNA: TGTGCCAGCAGTCGCCGGGACAGTAGCAATCAGCCCCAGCATTTT.

The rearrangement uses TRBV29-1 and TRBJ2-1; D possibly corresponds to TRBD1 (5 bases). Germline assignment: CDR1 SQVTM and CDR2 ANQGSEA. Between the trimmed V and J ends, which lost 4 bases and 4 bases, there was a span of 11 bases. The CDR3 extends over 13 amino acids. CDR3 amino acids: CSVALGVYNEQFF. The CDR3, as DNA: TGCAGCGTTGCCTTAGGGGTGTACAATGAGCAGTTCTTC.

The V and J genes are TRBV30 and TRBJ1-1; D call uncertain. Germline CDR1 reads GTSNPN; CDR2 reads SVGIG (reference sequence). V was cut by 4 bases and J by 3 bases, with 3 bases left in between. This CDR3 is built from 10 residues. The CDR3 sequence is CAWKYTEAFF. The CDR3 bases are TGTGCCTGGAAGTACACTGAAGCTTTCTTT.

The V call is TRBV6-6, the J call TRBJ2-2; D might be TRBD2 (5 bases). This CDR3 comprises 13 residues. Trimming pared 6 bases from V and 4 bases from J, leaving 9 bases between. Per the germline V gene, CDR1 is MNHNY and CDR2 is SVGAGI (reference sequence). The CDR3 spells CASRGGLTGELFF. As DNA, the CDR3 is TGTGCCAGCAGGGGCGGACTCACCGGGGAGCTGTTTTTT.

The chain carries TRBV4-1 and TRBJ2-7; D gene uncertain. The CDR3 has 14 amino acids. The germline CDR1 and CDR2 sequences are MGHRA and YSYEKL. V was clipped by 1 base and J by 3 bases, with 10 bases between them. CDR3 amino acids: CASSQGTPVYEQYF. Here the CDR3 DNA reads TGCGCCAGCAGCCAAGGCACACCTGTCTACGAGCAGTACTTC.

V gene TRBV27 combines with J gene TRBJ1-5; tentative D call: TRBD1 (6 bases). Germline V gene data show CDR1 as MNHEY and CDR2 as SMNVEV (reference sequence). Trimming pared 2 bases from V and 10 bases from J, leaving 15 bases between. The CDR3 runs to 14 residues. For the CDR3, the DNA is TGTGCCAGCAGTTTACTGGCAGGGGAGGTACCCCAGCATTTT. Encoded protein: CASSLLAGEVPQHF.

The table lists this clone with a count of one. This chain links TRBV4-2 with TRBJ2-1; the match to TRBD2 covers 7 bases. The CDR3 contains 16 residues. Germline values: CDR1 LGHNA, CDR2 YNFKEQ. Trimming at V came to 0 bases and at J to 3 bases, leaving 5 bases not matched to a gene. The chain's CDR3 is CASSQDMAGVYNEQFF. In nucleotides, the CDR3 is TGTGCCAGCAGCCAAGATATGGCGGGAGTCTACAATGAGCAGTTCTTC.

V and J are TRBV28 and TRBJ2-1; 7 positions agree with TRBD1. The trim removed 7 bases at V and 3 bases at J, leaving 6 bases unmatched. Germline V gives CDR1 MDHEN, CDR2 SYDVKM. The CDR3 sequence is 14 residues long. CDR3 bases: TGTGCCAGCAACCCCGGGACAGACTACAATGAGCAGTTCTTC. It specifies CASNPGTDYNEQFF.